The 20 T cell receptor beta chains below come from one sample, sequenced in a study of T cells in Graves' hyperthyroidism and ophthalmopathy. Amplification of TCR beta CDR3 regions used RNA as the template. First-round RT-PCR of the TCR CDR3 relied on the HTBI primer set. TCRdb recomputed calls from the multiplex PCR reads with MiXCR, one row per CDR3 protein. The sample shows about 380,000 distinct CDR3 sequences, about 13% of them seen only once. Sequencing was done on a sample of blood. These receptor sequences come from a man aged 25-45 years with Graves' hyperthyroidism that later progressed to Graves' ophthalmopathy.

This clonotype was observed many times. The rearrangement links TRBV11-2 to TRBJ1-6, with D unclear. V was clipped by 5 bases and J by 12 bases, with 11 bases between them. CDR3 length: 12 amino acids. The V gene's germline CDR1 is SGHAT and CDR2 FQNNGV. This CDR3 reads CASSTNREPLHF. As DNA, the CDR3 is TGTGCCAGCAGCACCAACAGAGAACCCCTCCACTTT. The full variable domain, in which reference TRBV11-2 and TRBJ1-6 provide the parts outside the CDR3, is EAGVAQSPRYKIIEKRQSVAFWCNPISGHATLYWYQQILGQGPKLLIQFQNNGVVDDSQLPKDRFSAERLKGVDSTLKIQPAKLEDSAVYLCASSTNREPLHFGNGTRLTVT.

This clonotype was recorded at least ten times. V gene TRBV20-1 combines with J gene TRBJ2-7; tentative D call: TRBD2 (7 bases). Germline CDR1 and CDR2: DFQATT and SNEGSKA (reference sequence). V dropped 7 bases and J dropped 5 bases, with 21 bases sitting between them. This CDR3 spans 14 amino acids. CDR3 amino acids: CSVTGGGGVDEQYF. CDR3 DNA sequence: TGCAGTGTTACCGGGGGAGGGGGGGTCGACGAGCAGTACTTC.

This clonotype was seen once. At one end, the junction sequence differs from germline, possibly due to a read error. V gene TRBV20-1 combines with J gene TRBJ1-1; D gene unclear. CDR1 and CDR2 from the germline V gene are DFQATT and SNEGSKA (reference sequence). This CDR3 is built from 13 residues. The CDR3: CSAAGGVNTEAVF. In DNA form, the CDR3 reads TGCAGTGCCGCAGGCGGGGTGAACACTGAAGCTGTCTTT.

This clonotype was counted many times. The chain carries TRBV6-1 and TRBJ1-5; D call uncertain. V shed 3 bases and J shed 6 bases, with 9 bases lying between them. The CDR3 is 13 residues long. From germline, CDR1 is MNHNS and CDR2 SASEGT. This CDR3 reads CASSEGYGQPQHF. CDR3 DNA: TGTGCCAGCAGTGAGGGGTATGGTCAGCCCCAGCATTTT.

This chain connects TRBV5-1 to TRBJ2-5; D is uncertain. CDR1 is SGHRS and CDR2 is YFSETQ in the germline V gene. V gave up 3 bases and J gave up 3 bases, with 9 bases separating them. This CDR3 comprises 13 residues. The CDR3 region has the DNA TGCGCCAGCAGCTCCCGGACCGAAGAGACCCAGTACTTC. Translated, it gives CASSSRTEETQYF.

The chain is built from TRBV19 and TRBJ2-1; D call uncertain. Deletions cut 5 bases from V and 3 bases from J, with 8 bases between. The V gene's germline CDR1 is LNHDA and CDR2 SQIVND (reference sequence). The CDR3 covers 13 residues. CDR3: CASSLADYNEQFF. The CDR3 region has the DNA TGTGCCAGTAGTTTGGCAGACTACAATGAGCAGTTCTTC.

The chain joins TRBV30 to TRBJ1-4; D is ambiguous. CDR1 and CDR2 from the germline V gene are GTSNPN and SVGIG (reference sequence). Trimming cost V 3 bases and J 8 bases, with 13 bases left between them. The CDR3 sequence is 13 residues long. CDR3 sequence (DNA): TGTGCCTGGAGAACCCCGGGTAGCGAAAAACTGTTTTTT. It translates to CAWRTPGSEKLFF.

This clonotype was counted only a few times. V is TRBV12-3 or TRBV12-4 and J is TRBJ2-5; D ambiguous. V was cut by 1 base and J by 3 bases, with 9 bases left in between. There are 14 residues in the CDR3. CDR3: CASSLGGFEETQYF. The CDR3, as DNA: TGTGCCAGCAGTTTAGGGGGTTTCGAAGAGACCCAGTACTTC.

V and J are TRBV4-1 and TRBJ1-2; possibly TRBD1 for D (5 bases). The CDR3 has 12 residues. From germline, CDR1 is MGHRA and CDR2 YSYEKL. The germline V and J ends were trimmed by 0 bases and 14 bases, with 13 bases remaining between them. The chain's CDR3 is CASSQDSGGPTF. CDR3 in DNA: TGCGCCAGCAGCCAAGATTCCGGGGGTCCGACCTTC.

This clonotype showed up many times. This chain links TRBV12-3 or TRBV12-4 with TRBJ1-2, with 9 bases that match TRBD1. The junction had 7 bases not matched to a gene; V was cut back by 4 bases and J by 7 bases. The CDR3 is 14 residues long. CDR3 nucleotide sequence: TGTGCCAGCAGTTACCGGGACAGGGATGCTGGCTACACCTTC. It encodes CASSYRDRDAGYTF.

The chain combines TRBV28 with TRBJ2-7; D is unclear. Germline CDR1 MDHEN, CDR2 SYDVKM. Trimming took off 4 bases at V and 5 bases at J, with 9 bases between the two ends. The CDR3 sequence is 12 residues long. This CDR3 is CASSSLVNEQYF. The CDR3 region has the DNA TGTGCCAGCAGTTCGCTCGTGAACGAGCAGTACTTC.

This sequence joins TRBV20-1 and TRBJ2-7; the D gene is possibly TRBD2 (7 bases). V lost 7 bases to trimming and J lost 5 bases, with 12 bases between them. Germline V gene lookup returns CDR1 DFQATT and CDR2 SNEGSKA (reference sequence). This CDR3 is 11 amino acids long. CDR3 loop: CSGGGVHEQYF. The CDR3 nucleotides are TGCAGTGGCGGGGGCGTGCACGAGCAGTACTTC.

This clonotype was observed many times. Written as DNA, the CDR3 is TGTGCCAGCACTAGCACAGATACGCAGTATTTT. It yields the protein CASTSTDTQYF. J is TRBJ2-3 and V is TRBV7-2, with D unresolved. There are 11 residues in the CDR3. Germline CDR1 is SGHTA and CDR2 is FQGNSA. Trimming pared 7 bases from V and 0 bases from J, leaving 2 bases between.

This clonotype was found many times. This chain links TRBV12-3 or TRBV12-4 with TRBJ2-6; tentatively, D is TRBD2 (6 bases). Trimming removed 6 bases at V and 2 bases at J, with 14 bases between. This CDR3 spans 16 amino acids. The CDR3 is CASSGRGLPGANVLTF. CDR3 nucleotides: TGTGCCAGCAGCGGTAGGGGACTTCCTGGGGCCAACGTCCTGACTTTC.

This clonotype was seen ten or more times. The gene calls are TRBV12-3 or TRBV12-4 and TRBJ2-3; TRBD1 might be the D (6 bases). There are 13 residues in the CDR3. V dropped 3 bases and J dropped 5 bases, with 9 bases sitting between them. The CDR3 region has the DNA TGTGCCAGCAGTTTTACAGGGCGAGATACGCAGTATTTT. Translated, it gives CASSFTGRDTQYF.

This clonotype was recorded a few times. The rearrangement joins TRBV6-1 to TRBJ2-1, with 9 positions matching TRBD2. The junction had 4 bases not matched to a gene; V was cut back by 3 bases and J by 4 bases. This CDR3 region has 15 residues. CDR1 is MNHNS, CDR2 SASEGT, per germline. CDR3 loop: CASSEFAGGYNEQFF. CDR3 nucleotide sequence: TGTGCCAGCAGTGAGTTTGCGGGGGGGTACAATGAGCAGTTCTTC.

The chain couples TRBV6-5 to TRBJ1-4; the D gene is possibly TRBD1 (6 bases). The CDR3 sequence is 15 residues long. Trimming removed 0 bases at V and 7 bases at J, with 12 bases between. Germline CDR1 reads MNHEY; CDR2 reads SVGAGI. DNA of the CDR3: TGTGCCAGCAGTTACTCCAGCCCCAGGGGTGAAAAACTGTTTTTT. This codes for CASSYSSPRGEKLFF.

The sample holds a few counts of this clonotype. CDR3 nucleotide sequence: TGTGCCAGCAGTGAATATCCCCCCGGGGTGGACACCGGGGAGCTGTTTTTT. It codes for CASSEYPPGVDTGELFF. The rearrangement links TRBV25-1 to TRBJ2-2, with D possibly matching TRBD2 (5 bases). V was cut by 0 bases and J by 3 bases, with 14 bases left in between. The CDR3 is made up of 17 amino acids. Germline loops: CDR1 MGHDK, CDR2 SYGVNS.

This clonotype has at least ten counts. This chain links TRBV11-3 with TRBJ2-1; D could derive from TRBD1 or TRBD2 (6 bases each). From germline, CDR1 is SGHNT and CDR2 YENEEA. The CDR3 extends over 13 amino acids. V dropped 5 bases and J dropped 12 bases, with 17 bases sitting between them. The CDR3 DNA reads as TGTGCCAGCAGCACAGGGACTGTTCGGGGGCAGTTCTTC. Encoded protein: CASSTGTVRGQFF.

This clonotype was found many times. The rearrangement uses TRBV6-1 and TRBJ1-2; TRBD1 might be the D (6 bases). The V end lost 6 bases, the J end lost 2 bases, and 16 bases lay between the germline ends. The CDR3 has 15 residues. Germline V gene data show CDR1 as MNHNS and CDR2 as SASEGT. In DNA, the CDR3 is TGTGCCAGCAGCCCGTCAGGACAGCGAAACTATGGCTACACCTTC. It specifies CASSPSGQRNYGYTF.